The T cell receptor beta chain described here comes from a study of blood T cell repertoires in COVID-19. How the authors handled the data: By means of reference gene primer amplification, nucleated cell counts were estimated. The table came from immunoSEQ multiplex PCR; TCRdb's copy has only in-frame clones and leaves some out. From that table come the V and J calls and clone size; the DNA was used to work out D and trimming. The sample has about 67,000 clones, less than 90% seen once. Germline V gene lookup returns CDR1 MGHRA and CDR2 YSYEKL. After removal of 7 bases from V and 9 bases from J, the junction contained 18 bases not matched to a gene. The CDR3 is 17 amino acids.

This receptor was identified in a man in his fifties or sixties with active COVID-19. This sequence joins TRBV4-1 and TRBJ2-1; 10 bases map to TRBD2. The sample was peripheral blood. CDR3 region: CASNPRGLAGALAEQFF. In DNA, the CDR3 is TGCGCCAGCAATCCGAGGGGCCTAGCGGGGGCTCTGGCTGAGCAGTTCTTC.